The text below deals with one T cell receptor beta chain. Its antigen is undetermined. Carrying UMI labels, the TRB cDNA libraries were prepared through 5' RACE. TCRdb re-called the 5' RACE reads and catalogs CDR3 proteins one per entry, DNA excluded. The sample has over 100,000 distinct CDR3 sequences. The germline gives CDR1 SGHDT, CDR2 YYEEEE. CDR3 length equals 15 residues. The data were taken from a study of CXCR3-negative and CXCR3-positive naive CD8 T cells. The wider study: Per-library TRB read counts averaged about 1.5 +/- 0.3 million, adding up to some 130 million in total. Study findings and constraints: Comparably high diversity was seen in both naive subsets, and much lower diversity in memory CD8+ cells. Across naive subsets, surface CD5 expression was comparable, and TCR strength was inferred from properties of the TRB CDR3.

Sequenced sample: naive CXCR3- CD8+ T cells from blood. As for subset: CD45RO-CCR7+CD27+CD95- naive CD8+ T cells lacking CXCR3 (TNR3-). This rearrangement joins TRBV5-6 to TRBJ2-3. The source of this sequence is a human donor in good health. Some clones in this sample may be carry-over from other donors' samples. CDR3 sequence: CASSLTLPSTDTQYF.